These 8 T cell receptor beta chains originate from one sample sequenced in a study of metastatic and nonmetastatic thyroid tumors. TCRdb reanalyzed the PCR reads via MiXCR. The sample has tens of thousands of clones, approximately 14% seen once; the top ten hold more than 12%. None of the patients had undergone any treatment ahead of thyroid surgery. The source material was tumor tissue. The receptors originated from a female donor with papillary thyroid cancer or a benign thyroid nodule (not recorded which). Some clones in this sample may be carry-over from other donors' samples.

This clone was counted ten times or more. The chain joins TRBV14 to TRBJ2-4; TRBD2 aligns across 7 bases. The CDR3 is 19 residues long. Germline trimming cut 0 bases from V and 2 bases from J; bases unmatched to any gene: 13. Per germline, CDR1 SGHDN and CDR2 FVKESK. For the CDR3, the DNA is TGTGCCAGCAGCCAAGACCCCCATACTAGCGAGGAAACCAAAAACATTCAGTACTTC. It specifies CASSQDPHTSEETKNIQYF.

This clone was observed many times. V usage is TRBV3-1 and J usage is TRBJ2-2, with TRBD1 as a possible D gene (5 bases). Germline CDR1 reads LGHDT; CDR2 reads YNNKEL (reference sequence). V was pared by 4 bases and J by 6 bases, with 9 bases between. This CDR3 is 13 amino acids long. The CDR3: CASSLQGPGELFF. In DNA form, the CDR3 reads TGTGCCAGCAGCCTCCAGGGCCCCGGGGAGCTGTTTTTT.

The chain's CDR3 is CASSQLARGAAVAFF. The CDR3 DNA sequence: TGTGCCAGCAGTCAACTCGCAAGGGGGGCAGCAGTTGCTTTCTTT. V gene TRBV28 combines with J gene TRBJ1-1, with a weak D call TRBD1 (6 bases). Germline V gene data show CDR1 as MDHEN and CDR2 as SYDVKM. The CDR3 spans 15 residues. The V gene lost 5 bases and the J gene lost 11 bases, with 24 bases spanning the gap.

The chain combines TRBV5-1 with TRBJ2-1; 11 nucleotides align to TRBD2. The CDR3 extends over 17 amino acids. CDR1 SGHRS and CDR2 YFSETQ come from the germline V gene. Trimming removed 4 bases from V and 7 bases from J; junction bases left unmatched: 13. The CDR3 loop is CASSRGLVASGRNEQFF. In nucleotides, the CDR3 is TGCGCCAGCAGCCGGGGGCTTGTGGCTAGCGGGAGGAATGAGCAGTTCTTC.

The sample holds many counts of this clone. This chain connects TRBV2 to TRBJ2-3; D remains ambiguous. The germline CDR1 and CDR2 sequences are SNHLY and FYNNEI. Between the trimmed V and J ends, which lost 6 bases and 2 bases, there was a span of 6 bases. The CDR3 sequence is 12 residues long. CDR3 loop: CASRADTDTQYF. The DNA of the CDR3 is TGTGCCAGCAGAGCAGACACAGATACGCAGTATTTT.

This clone was counted at least ten times. The chain employs TRBV7-9 and TRBJ1-5, with unresolved D. The CDR3 spans 13 residues. V lost 1 base and J 5 bases, leaving 6 bases between the germline ends. Germline V gene lookup returns CDR1 SEHNR and CDR2 FQNEAQ (reference sequence). DNA of the CDR3: TGTGCCAGCAGCTTAGATCCCCATCAGCCCCAGCATTTT. It specifies CASSLDPHQPQHF.

Many counts were recorded for this clone. CDR3 region: CASSESEGVDTDTQYF. CDR3 nucleotide sequence: TGCGCCAGCAGTGAGTCGGAAGGAGTGGACACAGATACGCAGTATTTT. The chain links TRBV10-1 to TRBJ2-3; no definite D call. CDR3 length equals 16 residues. Per germline, CDR1 WNHNN and CDR2 SYGVQD (reference sequence). Trimming pared 0 bases from V and 2 bases from J, leaving 12 bases between.

This clone was found many times. The chain uses TRBV18 and TRBJ2-5; TRBD1 might be the D (5 bases). The V gene lost 1 base and the J gene lost 5 bases, with 17 bases spanning the gap. The CDR3 contains 16 residues. Germline CDR1 KGHSH, CDR2 LQKENI. The CDR3 spells CASSPLQAPAGETQYF. CDR3 DNA sequence: TGTGCCAGCTCACCACTCCAAGCCCCAGCAGGGGAGACCCAGTACTTC.